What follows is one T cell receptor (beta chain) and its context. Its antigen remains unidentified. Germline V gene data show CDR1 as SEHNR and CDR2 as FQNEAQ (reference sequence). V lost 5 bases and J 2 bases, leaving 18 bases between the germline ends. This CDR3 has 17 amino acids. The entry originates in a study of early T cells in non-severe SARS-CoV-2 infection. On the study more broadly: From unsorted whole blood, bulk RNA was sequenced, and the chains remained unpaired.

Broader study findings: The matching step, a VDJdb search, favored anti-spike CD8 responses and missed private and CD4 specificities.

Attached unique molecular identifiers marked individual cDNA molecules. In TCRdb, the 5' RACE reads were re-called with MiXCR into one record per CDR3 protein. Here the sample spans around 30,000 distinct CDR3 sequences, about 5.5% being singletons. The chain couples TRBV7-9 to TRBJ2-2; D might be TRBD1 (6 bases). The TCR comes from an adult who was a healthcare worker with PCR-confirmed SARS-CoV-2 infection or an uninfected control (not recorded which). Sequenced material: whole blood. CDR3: CASSPMRRGHNTGELFF. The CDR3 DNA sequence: TGTGCCAGCAGCCCAATGCGCAGGGGACACAACACCGGGGAGCTGTTTTTT.